This TCR beta chain appears in the sequencing data of a study of cytomegalovirus exposure and HLA in healthy donors. CDR3 length: 17 amino acids. The ends were cut back, 0 bases at V and 1 base at J, with 10 bases in the middle. Germline V lookup: CDR1 SGHTA, CDR2 FQGTGA. 60 Vbeta and 13 Jbeta primers were used in PCR. Some clones are missing from TCRdb's copy, which holds only in-frame ones; the method was immunoSEQ multiplex PCR. Recorded for this sample: roughly 60,000 clones. The source of this sequence is a woman younger than 30 in good health and CMV-seronegative. The gene calls are TRBV7-3 and TRBJ2-6; tentatively, D is TRBD2 (5 bases). The sequenced material came from PBMCs. The chain's CDR3 is CASSLTRPGSGANVLTF. The CDR3 DNA reads as TGTGCCAGCAGCTTAACGAGACCGGGGTCTGGGGCCAACGTCCTGACTTTC.